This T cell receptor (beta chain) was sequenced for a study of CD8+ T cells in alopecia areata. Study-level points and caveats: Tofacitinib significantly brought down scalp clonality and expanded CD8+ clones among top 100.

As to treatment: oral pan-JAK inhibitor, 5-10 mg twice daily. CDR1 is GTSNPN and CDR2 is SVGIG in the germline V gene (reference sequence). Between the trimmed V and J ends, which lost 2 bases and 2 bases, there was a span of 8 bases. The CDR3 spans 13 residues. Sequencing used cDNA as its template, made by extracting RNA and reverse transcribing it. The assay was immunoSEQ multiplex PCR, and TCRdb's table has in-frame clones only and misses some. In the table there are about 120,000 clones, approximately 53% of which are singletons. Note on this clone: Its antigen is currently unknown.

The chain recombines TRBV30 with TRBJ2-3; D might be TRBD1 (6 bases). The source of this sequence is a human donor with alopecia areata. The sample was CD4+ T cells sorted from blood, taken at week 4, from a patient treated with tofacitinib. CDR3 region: CAWSRGNTDTQYF. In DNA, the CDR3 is TGTGCCTGGAGTAGGGGGAACACAGATACGCAGTATTTT.